In this sample, the clone carrying this TCR beta chain turned up once. The antigen remains undetermined. This entry is derived from a study of cytomegalovirus exposure and HLA in healthy donors. CDR1 and CDR2 (germline): MDHEN, SYDVKM. CDR3 length equals 12 residues. The V segment lost 6 bases and the J segment 7 bases; nucleotides outside the gene matches: 3. Study-level points and caveats: Published work reported that the classifier diagnosed cytomegalovirus status with high specificity and sensitivity.

PCR amplification relied on 60 Vbeta primers (plus 13 Jbeta primers). Generated by immunoSEQ multiplex PCR, the TCRdb table keeps only in-frame clones and is missing some. The data hold about 120,000 clones, with around 78% observed a single time. What was sequenced was PBMCs. The chain uses TRBV28 and TRBJ1-2, with 9 bases matching TRBD1. The TCR sequence derives from a man between 18 and 35 years old in good health and CMV-seropositive. CDR3 residues: CASRYRGLGYTF. The CDR3 coding sequence is TGTGCCAGCAGATACAGGGGGCTTGGCTACACCTTC.